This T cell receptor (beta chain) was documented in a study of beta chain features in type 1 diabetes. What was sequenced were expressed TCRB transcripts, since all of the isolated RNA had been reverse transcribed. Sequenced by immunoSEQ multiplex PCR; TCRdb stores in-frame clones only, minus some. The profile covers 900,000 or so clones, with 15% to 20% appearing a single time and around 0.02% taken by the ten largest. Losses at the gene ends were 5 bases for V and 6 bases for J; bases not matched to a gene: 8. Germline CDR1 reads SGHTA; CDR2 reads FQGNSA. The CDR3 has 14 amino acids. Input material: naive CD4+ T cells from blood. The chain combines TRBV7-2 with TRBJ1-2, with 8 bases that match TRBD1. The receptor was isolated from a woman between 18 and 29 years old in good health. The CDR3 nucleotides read TGTGCCAGCAGCCGGGACAGGAGGGTGGATGGCTACACCTTC. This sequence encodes CASSRDRRVDGYTF.